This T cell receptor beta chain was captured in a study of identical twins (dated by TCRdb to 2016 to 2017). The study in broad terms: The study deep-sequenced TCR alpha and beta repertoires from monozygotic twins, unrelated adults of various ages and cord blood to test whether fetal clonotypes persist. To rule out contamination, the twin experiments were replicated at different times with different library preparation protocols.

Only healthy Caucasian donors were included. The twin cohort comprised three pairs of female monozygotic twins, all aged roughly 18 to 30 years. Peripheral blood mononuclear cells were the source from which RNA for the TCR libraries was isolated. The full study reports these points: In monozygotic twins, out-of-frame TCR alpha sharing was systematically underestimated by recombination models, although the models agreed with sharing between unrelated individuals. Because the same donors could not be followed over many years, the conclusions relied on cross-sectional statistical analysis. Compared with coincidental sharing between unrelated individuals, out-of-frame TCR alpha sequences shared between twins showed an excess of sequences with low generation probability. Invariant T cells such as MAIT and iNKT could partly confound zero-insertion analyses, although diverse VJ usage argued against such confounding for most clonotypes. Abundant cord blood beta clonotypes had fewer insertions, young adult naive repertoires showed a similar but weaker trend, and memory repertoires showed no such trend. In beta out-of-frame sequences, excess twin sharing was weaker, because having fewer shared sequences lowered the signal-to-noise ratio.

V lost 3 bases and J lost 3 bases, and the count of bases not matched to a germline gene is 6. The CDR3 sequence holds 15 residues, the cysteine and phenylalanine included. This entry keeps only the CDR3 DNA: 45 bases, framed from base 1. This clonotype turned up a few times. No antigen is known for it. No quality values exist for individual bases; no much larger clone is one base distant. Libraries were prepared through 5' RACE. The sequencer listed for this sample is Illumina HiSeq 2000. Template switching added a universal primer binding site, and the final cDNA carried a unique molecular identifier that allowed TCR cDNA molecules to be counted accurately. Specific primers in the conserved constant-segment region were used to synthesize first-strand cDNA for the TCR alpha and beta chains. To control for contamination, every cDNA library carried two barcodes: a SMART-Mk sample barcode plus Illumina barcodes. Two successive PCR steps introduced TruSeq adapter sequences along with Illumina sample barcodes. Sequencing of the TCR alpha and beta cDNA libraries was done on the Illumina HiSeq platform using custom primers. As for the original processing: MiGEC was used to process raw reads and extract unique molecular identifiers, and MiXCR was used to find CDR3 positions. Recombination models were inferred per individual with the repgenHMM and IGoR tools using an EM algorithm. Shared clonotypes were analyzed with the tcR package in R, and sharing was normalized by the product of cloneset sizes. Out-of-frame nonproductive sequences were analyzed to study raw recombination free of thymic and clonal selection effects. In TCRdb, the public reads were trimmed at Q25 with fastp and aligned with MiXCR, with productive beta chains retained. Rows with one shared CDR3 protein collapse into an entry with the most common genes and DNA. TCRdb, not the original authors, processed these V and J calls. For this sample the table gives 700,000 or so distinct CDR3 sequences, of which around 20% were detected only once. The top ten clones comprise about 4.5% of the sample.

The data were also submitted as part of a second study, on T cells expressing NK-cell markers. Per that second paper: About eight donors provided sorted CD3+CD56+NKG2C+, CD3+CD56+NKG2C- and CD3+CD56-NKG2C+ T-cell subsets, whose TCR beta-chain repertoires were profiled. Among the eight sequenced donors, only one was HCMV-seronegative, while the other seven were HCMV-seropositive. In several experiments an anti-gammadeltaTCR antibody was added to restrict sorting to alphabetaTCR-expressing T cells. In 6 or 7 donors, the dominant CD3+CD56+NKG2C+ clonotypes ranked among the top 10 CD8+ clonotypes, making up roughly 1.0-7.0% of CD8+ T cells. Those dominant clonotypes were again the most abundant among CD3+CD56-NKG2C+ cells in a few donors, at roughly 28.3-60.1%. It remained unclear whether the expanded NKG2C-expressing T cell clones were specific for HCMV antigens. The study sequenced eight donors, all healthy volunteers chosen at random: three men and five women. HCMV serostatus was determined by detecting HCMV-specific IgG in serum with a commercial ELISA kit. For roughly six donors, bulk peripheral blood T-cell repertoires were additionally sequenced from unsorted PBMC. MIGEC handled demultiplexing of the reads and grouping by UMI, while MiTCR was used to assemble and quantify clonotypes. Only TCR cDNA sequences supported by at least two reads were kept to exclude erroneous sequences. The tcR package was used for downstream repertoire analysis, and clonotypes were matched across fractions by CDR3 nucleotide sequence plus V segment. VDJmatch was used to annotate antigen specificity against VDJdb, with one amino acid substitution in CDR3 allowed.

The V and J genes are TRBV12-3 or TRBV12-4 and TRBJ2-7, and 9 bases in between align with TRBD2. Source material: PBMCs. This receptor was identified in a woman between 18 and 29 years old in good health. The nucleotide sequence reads TGTGCCAGCAGTTTTAGCGGGAGAATTGTCTACGAGCAGTACTTC. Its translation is CASSFSGRIVYEQYF.